The 17 T cell receptor beta chains listed next were all sequenced from one sample in a study of cytomegalovirus exposure and HLA in healthy donors. Generated by immunoSEQ multiplex PCR, the TCRdb table keeps only in-frame clones and is missing some. The data contain more than 250,000 clones, around 87% of them singletons. The specimen was PBMCs. The source of these receptors is a woman aged 30 to 39 in good health and CMV-seropositive.

The rearrangement uses TRBV7-8 and TRBJ1-2; D is possibly TRBD1 (5 bases). CDR3 length: 14 residues. Trimming removed 4 bases at V and 5 bases at J, with 14 bases between. Germline CDR1 SGHVS, CDR2 FQNEAQ. The CDR3 protein is CASSSRDSSYGYTF. CDR3 coding DNA: TGTGCCAGCAGCTCACGGGACTCAAGTTATGGCTACACCTTC.

The chain recombines TRBV9 with TRBJ2-5, with D perhaps being TRBD1 or TRBD2 (6 bases each). Between the trimmed V and J ends, which lost 4 bases and 9 bases, there was a span of 19 bases. The CDR3 extends over 14 amino acids. Germline CDR1 reads SGDLS; CDR2 reads YYNGEE. CDR3 in amino acids: CASSPNRGQGAQYF. As DNA, the CDR3 is TGTGCCAGCAGCCCCAACCGGGGGCAAGGTGCCCAGTACTTC.

The genes are TRBV5-4 and TRBJ1-2, with 9 bases fitting TRBD1. Germline V gene data show CDR1 as SGHNT and CDR2 as YYREEE (reference sequence). This CDR3 spans 16 amino acids. The V and J ends lost 4 bases and 8 bases, in that order; junction bases with no gene match: 15. The CDR3 sequence: CASSPRTGAPGGGYTF. The CDR3 DNA is TGTGCCAGCAGCCCCCGGACAGGGGCCCCTGGCGGCGGCTACACCTTC.

The chain is built from TRBV4-3 and TRBJ1-6; D is unclear. Germline V gives CDR1 LGHNA, CDR2 YSLEER. V lost 1 base, J lost 3 bases, and 13 bases lay in between. The CDR3 spans 17 residues. CDR3 loop: CASSQGFAWVYNSPLHF. CDR3 nucleotide sequence: TGCGCCAGCAGCCAAGGTTTCGCGTGGGTCTATAATTCACCCCTCCACTTT.

The gene calls are TRBV6-1 and TRBJ2-3; maybe TRBD2 (6 bases). CDR1 and CDR2 (germline): MNHNS, SASEGT. This CDR3 spans 14 amino acids. Deletions cut 7 bases from V and 2 bases from J, with 13 bases between. Here the CDR3 DNA reads TGTGCCAGCACTGGAGGGCGGGCCACAGATACGCAGTATTTT. The encoded protein is CASTGGRATDTQYF.

CDR3 nucleotide sequence: TGTGCCATCAGTGAGTCTATGGGGGGGAGCTCCTACAATGAGCAGTTCTTC. This encodes CAISESMGGSSYNEQFF. The chain uses TRBV10-3 and TRBJ2-1; 7 positions agree with TRBD2. Trimming took 0 bases from V and 0 from J; bases not matched to a gene: 5. The CDR3 is made up of 17 amino acids. Germline lookup yields CDR1 ENHRY and CDR2 SYGVKD.

There are a few counts of this clone. The chain employs TRBV28 and TRBJ2-7; 8 positions agree with TRBD1. Per germline, CDR1 MDHEN and CDR2 SYDVKM. The CDR3 extends over 12 amino acids. J gave up 6 bases and V 5 bases, and 3 bases lay outside the gene matches. As DNA, the CDR3 is TGTGCCAGCAGTGGGACAGGTGGCGAGCAGTACTTC. This encodes CASSGTGGEQYF. Using reference TRBV28 and TRBJ2-7 for the parts outside the CDR3, the full variable domain is DVKVTQSSRYLVKRTGEKVFLECVQDMDHENMFWYRQDPGLGLRLIYFSYDVKMKEKGDIPEGYSVSREKKERFSLILESASTNQTSMYLCASSGTGGEQYFGPGTRLTVT.

V is TRBV4-1 and J is TRBJ2-7; D unresolved. There are 13 residues in the CDR3. Germline CDR1 is MGHRA and CDR2 is YSYEKL. Trimming removed 2 bases at V and 2 bases at J, with 7 bases between. CDR3 loop: CASSQTATYEQYF. CDR3 in DNA: TGCGCCAGCAGCCAAACAGCCACCTACGAGCAGTACTTC.

The chain joins TRBV18 to TRBJ1-3; D is uncertain. Germline CDR1 reads KGHSH; CDR2 reads LQKENI. The CDR3 length is 16 residues. V dropped 3 bases and J dropped 2 bases, with 14 bases sitting between them. CDR3 residues: CASSPPGRNTGNTIYF. The CDR3 nucleotides are TGTGCCAGCTCACCTCCTGGACGGAACACTGGAAACACCATATATTTT.

The chain couples TRBV6-5 to TRBJ2-5, with D unclear. V was cut by 6 bases and J by 5 bases, with 16 bases left in between. In germline, CDR1 is MNHEY, CDR2 SVGAGI. CDR3 size: 14 residues. The CDR3 is CASSLARLGETQYF. The CDR3 DNA reads TGTGCCAGCAGCCTGGCCCGACTGGGGGAGACCCAGTACTTC.

The chain combines TRBV30 with TRBJ1-3; D unclear. V dropped 2 bases and J dropped 0 bases, with 17 bases sitting between them. The germline CDR1 and CDR2 sequences are GTSNPN and SVGIG (reference sequence). The CDR3 is made up of 17 amino acids. The CDR3 nucleotides read TGTGCCTGGAGTCCCCGCGACGGAAGATTCTCTGGAAACACCATATATTTT. Amino acids: CAWSPRDGRFSGNTIYF.

This clone was observed once. J is TRBJ1-2 and V is TRBV5-6, with 7 nucleotides matching TRBD1. The V gene's germline CDR1 is SGHDT and CDR2 YYEEEE. The CDR3 consists of 14 residues. The trim removed 4 bases at V and 8 bases at J, leaving 11 bases unmatched. The CDR3 DNA sequence: TGTGCCAGCAGCAATGGACAGGTGGGGAGCGGCTACACCTTC. It codes for CASSNGQVGSGYTF.

The chain joins TRBV14 to TRBJ2-1; D is unresolved. V was cut by 4 bases and J by 4 bases, with 5 bases left in between. The V gene's germline CDR1 is SGHDN and CDR2 FVKESK. The CDR3 contains 12 residues. Written as DNA, the CDR3 is TGTGCCAGCAGCCTTCAGTACAATGAGCAGTTCTTC. As protein: CASSLQYNEQFF.

This clone turned up a few times. CDR3: CATQQGRDQPQHF. The CDR3 nucleotides are TGTGCCACACAACAGGGGAGGGACCAGCCCCAGCATTTT. This chain uses TRBV19 with TRBJ1-5, with 7 positions matching TRBD1. Germline CDR1 is LNHDA and CDR2 is SQIVND (reference sequence). There are 13 residues in the CDR3. Trimming at V came to 10 bases and at J to 7 bases, leaving 10 bases not matched to a gene.

This chain joins TRBV7-3 and TRBJ2-7; D may be TRBD2 (6 bases). CDR1 SGHTA and CDR2 FQGTGA come from the germline V gene. Trimming removed 2 bases at V and 5 bases at J, with 16 bases between. CDR3 length: 15 amino acids. The CDR3 loop is CASSLGWAPGDEQYF. In DNA, the CDR3 is TGTGCCAGCAGCTTAGGGTGGGCGCCGGGGGACGAGCAGTACTTC.

The chain carries TRBV9 and TRBJ1-1; D call uncertain. Trimming removed 0 bases from V and 1 base from J, with 7 bases in between. Germline CDR1 SGDLS, CDR2 YYNGEE. CDR3 length equals 14 residues. CDR3 protein: CASSVGPKNTEAFF. The CDR3 nucleotides are TGTGCCAGCAGCGTAGGTCCGAAGAACACTGAAGCTTTCTTT.

The V gene is TRBV14, the J gene TRBJ1-1, with D unclear. The V end was cut by 0 bases, the J end by 2 bases, with 7 bases between. This CDR3 is built from 14 residues. Per the germline V gene, CDR1 is SGHDN and CDR2 is FVKESK. CDR3 in amino acids: CASSQDAANTEAFF. CDR3 bases: TGTGCCAGCAGCCAAGACGCAGCCAACACTGAAGCTTTCTTT. Looking up the rest from reference TRBV14 and TRBJ1-1 gives the full variable domain: EAGVTQFPSHSVIEKGQTVTLRCDPISGHDNLYWYRRVMGKEIKFLLHFVKESKQDESGMPNNRFLAERTGGTYSTLKVQPAELEDSGVYFCASSQDAANTEAFFGQGTRLTVV.